Following are 8 T cell receptor beta chains from one sample sequenced in a study of patients and donors after allogeneic stem cell transplantation (TCRdb year 2020). To prepare the library, RT-PCR was applied. Sequencing instrument: NextSeq 550. Using fastp trimming at Q25 and MiXCR clonotype assembly, TCRdb reanalyzed the public sequencing data and kept in-frame beta chains. Under each unique CDR3 protein, matching rows form one entry showing the most common genes and DNA. This sample gives about a million distinct CDR3 sequences in total; roughly 18% of them show up just once. The ten largest clonotypes hold roughly 6% of the sample. The sample taken for sequencing was blood, either unsorted or a sorted T cell fraction (not recorded which). The receptors here all came from a human donor who was either an allogeneic HSCT recipient or a stem cell or donor lymphocyte infusion donor (not recorded which). It is not recorded whose cells these are; they may come from a transplant donor.

This clonotype was picked up a small number of times. This chain links TRBV12-3 or TRBV12-4 with TRBJ2-3; 7 bases are shared with TRBD2. The trim removed 3 bases at V and 6 bases at J, leaving 9 bases unmatched. The CDR3 spans 15 residues. The CDR3 loop reads CASSLGEGGRDTQYF. CDR3 nucleotides: TGTGCCAGCAGTTTGGGGGAGGGTGGTCGGGATACGCAGTATTTT.

In its sample, this clonotype was seen many times. The rearrangement joins TRBV5-6 to TRBJ2-7; tentatively, D is TRBD1 or TRBD2 (6 bases each). This CDR3 comprises 15 residues. Trimming removed 4 bases from V and 4 bases from J, with 18 bases in between. Germline V gene lookup returns CDR1 SGHDT and CDR2 YYEEEE. CDR3 sequence: CASSGDGGAGYEQYF. The CDR3 nucleotides are TGTGCCAGCAGCGGGGACGGGGGCGCCGGATACGAGCAGTACTTC.

The chain is built from TRBV20-1 and TRBJ2-3; unclear D gene. CDR3 length: 13 amino acids. Per germline, CDR1 DFQATT and CDR2 SNEGSKA (reference sequence). V lost 0 bases to trimming and J lost 6 bases, with 10 bases between them. This CDR3 reads CSARDIAADTQYF. In DNA, the CDR3 is TGCAGTGCTAGAGATATCGCGGCGGATACGCAGTATTTT.

The J gene is TRBJ1-1, the V gene TRBV29-1, with D uncertain. V lost 2 bases, J lost 0 bases, and 7 bases lay in between. The CDR3 spans 13 residues. CDR1 and CDR2 from the germline V gene are SQVTM and ANQGSEA. CDR3 coding DNA: TGCAGCGTTGAACAGGCTATGAACACTGAAGCTTTCTTT. This gives the protein CSVEQAMNTEAFF.

The chain carries TRBV12-3 or TRBV12-4 and TRBJ2-1, with 8 nucleotides matching TRBD1. The length of the CDR3 is 14 residues. Here the CDR3 DNA reads TGTGCTAGCGGACGGACAGGGTACCACAATGAGCAGTTCTTC. This sequence encodes CASGRTGYHNEQFF.

This clonotype appeared a few times. The genes are TRBV20-1 and TRBJ1-5; 7 nucleotides line up with TRBD1. This CDR3 contains 15 residues. Per germline, CDR1 DFQATT and CDR2 SNEGSKA (reference sequence). V was pared by 5 bases and J by 0 bases, with 7 bases of the junction left unmatched. The CDR3 DNA sequence: TGCAGTGCTCCTCAAGGGGGCTTTAGCAATCAGCCCCAGCATTTT. Translating it yields CSAPQGGFSNQPQHF.

This clonotype was recorded a few times. The rearrangement joins TRBV7-9 to TRBJ1-1, with D possibly TRBD1 on 6 matching bases. Germline V lookup: CDR1 SEHNR, CDR2 FQNEAQ (reference sequence). CDR3 length equals 13 residues. Trimming stripped 8 bases from V and 0 bases from J, with 10 bases between. The CDR3 protein is CASLGQMNTEAFF. The CDR3 DNA reads TGTGCCAGCCTCGGACAGATGAACACTGAAGCTTTCTTT.

The sample holds a few counts of this clonotype. The chain links TRBV6-2 or TRBV6-3 to TRBJ2-5; perhaps TRBD2 as D (6 bases). The CDR3 is made up of 15 amino acids. The V gene's germline CDR1 is MNHEY and CDR2 SVGEGT. Between the trimmed V and J ends, which lost 0 bases and 2 bases, there was a span of 10 bases. The CDR3 is CASSYSKGGQETQYF. The CDR3 nucleotides read TGTGCCAGCAGTTACTCGAAGGGAGGACAAGAGACCCAGTACTTC.